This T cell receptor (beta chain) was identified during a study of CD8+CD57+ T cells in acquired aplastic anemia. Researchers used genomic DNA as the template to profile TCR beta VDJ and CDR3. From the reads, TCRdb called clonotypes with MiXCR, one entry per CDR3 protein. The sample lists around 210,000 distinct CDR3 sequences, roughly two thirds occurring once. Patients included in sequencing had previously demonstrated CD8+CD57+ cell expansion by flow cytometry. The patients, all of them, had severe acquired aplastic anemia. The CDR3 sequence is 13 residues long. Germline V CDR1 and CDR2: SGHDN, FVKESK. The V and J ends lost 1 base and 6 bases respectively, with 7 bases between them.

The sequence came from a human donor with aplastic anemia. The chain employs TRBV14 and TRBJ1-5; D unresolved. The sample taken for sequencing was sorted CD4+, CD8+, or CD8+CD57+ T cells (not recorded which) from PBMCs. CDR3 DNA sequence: TGTGCCAGCAGCCAAGCATGGGGTCAGCCCCAGCATTTT. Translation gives CASSQAWGQPQHF. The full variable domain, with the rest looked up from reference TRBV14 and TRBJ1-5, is EAGVTQFPSHSVIEKGQTVTLRCDPISGHDNLYWYRRVMGKEIKFLLHFVKESKQDESGMPNNRFLAERTGGTYSTLKVQPAELEDSGVYFCASSQAWGQPQHFGDGTRLSIL.